This section outlines one T cell receptor (beta chain) sequence together with its context. V gave up 2 bases and J gave up 1 base, with 7 bases separating them. This CDR3 comprises 13 residues. Germline CDR1 and CDR2: SGHRS and YFSETQ. This specimen belongs to a study of cytomegalovirus exposure and HLA in healthy donors. Across the study: Counted in an early data release were roughly 87 million unique TCRs from HLA-typed donors.

Vbeta (60) and Jbeta (13) primers were used in the PCR. Only in-frame clones appear in the TCRdb table, and some are missing; sequencing was by immunoSEQ multiplex PCR. The sample includes 120,000 or so clones, 80% seen only once; the top ten take around 10%. Sequenced material: PBMCs. This receptor was taken from a man aged 25 to 45 in good health and CMV-seropositive. The chain recombines TRBV5-1 with TRBJ2-7; D is uncertain. CDR3 sequence reads: CASSFNPSYEQYF. CDR3 nucleotides: TGCGCCAGCAGCTTCAATCCATCCTACGAGCAGTACTTC.